This T cell receptor beta chain was retrieved from a study of memory CD4+ T cells and cytomegalovirus serostatus. At the level of the study: Healthy Belgian adult donors included about nine CMV-positive and approximately 25 CMV-negative people. Findings and limits, study-wide: Of approximately 160 reported CMV TCRbeta sequences, about 70 were found in memory CD4+ repertoires.

The CDR3 is 16 residues long. CDR1 and CDR2 (germline): SGHTA, FQGNSA. Trimming shortened V by 4 bases and J by 4 bases, and 16 bases separated the two germline ends. The count of this clone is one. The antigen is undetermined. The sort gate was single viable CD3+CD4+CD8-CD45RO+ cells for memory CD4+ T cells. Donors' CMV status reflects serum IgG against pp150, pp28, p38, p52. TCRdb's copy holds only in-frame clones and misses some; the assay was immunoSEQ multiplex PCR. Of approximately 49,000 clones in the sample, roughly 80% were seen once. The gene calls are TRBV7-2 and TRBJ1-4; perhaps TRBD1 as D (5 bases). The receptor's source is an adult in good health and CMV-seronegative. The material sequenced was memory CD4+ T cells from blood. CDR3 sequence: CASSYFPGAVNEKLFF. The CDR3 region has the DNA TGTGCCAGCAGCTACTTCCCCGGGGCGGTTAATGAAAAACTGTTTTTT. The entire variable domain, with the rest obtained from reference TRBV7-2 and TRBJ1-4, is as follows: GAGVSQSPSNKVTEKGKDVELRCDPISGHTALYWYRQSLGQGLEFLIYFQGNSAPDKSGLPSDRFSAERTGGSVSTLTIQRTQQEDSAVYLCASSYFPGAVNEKLFFGSGTQLSVL.